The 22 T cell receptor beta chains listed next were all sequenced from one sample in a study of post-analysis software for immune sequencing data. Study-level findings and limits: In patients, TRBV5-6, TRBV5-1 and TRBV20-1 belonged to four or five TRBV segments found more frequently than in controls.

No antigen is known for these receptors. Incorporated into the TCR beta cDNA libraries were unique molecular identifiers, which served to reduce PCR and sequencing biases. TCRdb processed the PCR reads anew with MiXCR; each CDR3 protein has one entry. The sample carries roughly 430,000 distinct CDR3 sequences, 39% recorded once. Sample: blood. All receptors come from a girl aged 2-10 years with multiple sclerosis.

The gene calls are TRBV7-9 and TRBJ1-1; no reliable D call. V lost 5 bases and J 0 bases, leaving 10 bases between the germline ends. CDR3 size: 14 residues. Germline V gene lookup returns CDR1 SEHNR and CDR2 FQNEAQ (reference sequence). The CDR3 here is CASSPPNMNTEAFF. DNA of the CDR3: TGTGCCAGCAGCCCACCTAATATGAACACTGAAGCTTTCTTT.

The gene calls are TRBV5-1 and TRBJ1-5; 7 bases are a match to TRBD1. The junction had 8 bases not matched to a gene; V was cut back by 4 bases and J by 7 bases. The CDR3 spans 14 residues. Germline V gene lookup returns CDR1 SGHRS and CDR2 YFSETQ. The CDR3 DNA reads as TGCGCCAGCAGCCCATCGACAGGGAACCAGCCCCAGCATTTT. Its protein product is CASSPSTGNQPQHF.

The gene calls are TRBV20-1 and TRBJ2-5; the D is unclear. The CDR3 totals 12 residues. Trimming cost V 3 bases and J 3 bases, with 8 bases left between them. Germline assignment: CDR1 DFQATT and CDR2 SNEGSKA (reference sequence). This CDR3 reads CSASRTKETQYF. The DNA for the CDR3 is TGCAGTGCTAGTCGCACCAAAGAGACCCAGTACTTC.

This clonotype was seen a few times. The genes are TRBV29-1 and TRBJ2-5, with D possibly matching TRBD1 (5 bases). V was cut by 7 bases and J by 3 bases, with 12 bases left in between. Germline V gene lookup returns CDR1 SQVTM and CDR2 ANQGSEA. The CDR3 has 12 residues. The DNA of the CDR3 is TGCAGCGCCCCGGACACAAAAGAGACCCAGTACTTC. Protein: CSAPDTKETQYF.

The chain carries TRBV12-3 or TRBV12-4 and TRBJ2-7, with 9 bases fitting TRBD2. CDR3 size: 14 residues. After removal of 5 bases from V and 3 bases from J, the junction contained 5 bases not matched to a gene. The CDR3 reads CASSPASGDYEQYF. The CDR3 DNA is TGTGCCAGCAGTCCAGCTAGCGGGGACTACGAGCAGTACTTC.

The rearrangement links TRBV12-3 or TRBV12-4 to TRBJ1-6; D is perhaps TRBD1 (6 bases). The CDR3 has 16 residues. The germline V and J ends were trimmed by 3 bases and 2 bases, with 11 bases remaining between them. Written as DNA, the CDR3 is TGTGCCAGCAGTTTGCAGGGGAGAGCCTATAATTCACCCCTCCACTTT. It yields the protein CASSLQGRAYNSPLHF.

In nucleotides, the CDR3 is TGTGCCAGCTCCGATAGTGGCGGGAGGGCCACTGAGCAGTTCTTC. Translated, it gives CASSDSGGRATEQFF. The J gene is TRBJ2-1, the V gene TRBV12-3 or TRBV12-4, with TRBD2 identical over 9 bases. The CDR3 consists of 15 residues. V trimming: 8 bases; J trimming: 9 bases; junction bases outside the gene matches: 14.

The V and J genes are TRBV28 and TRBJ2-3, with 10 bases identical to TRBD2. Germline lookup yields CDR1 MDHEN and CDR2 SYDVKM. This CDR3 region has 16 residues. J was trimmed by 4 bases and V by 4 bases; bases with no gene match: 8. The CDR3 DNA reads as TGTGCCAGCAGTTCGGGGCTAGCGGGAGTTTCAGATACGCAGTATTTT. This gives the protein CASSSGLAGVSDTQYF.

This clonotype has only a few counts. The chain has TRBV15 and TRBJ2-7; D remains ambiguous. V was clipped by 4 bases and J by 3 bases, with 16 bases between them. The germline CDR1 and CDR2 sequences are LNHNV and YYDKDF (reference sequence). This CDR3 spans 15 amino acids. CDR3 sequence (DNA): TGTGCCACCAGCACAAGAGGAAGGAATCGCTACGAGCAGTACTTC. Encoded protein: CATSTRGRNRYEQYF.

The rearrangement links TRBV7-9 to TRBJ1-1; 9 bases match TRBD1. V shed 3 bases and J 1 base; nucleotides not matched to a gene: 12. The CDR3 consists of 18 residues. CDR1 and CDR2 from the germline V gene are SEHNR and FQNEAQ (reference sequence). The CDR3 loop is CASSFWTGDKIRNTEAFF. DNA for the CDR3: TGTGCCAGCAGCTTTTGGACAGGGGATAAAATTAGGAACACTGAAGCTTTCTTT.

The CDR3 loop is CASSLQDGSYYEQYF. DNA for the CDR3: TGTGCCAGCAGTTTACAGGACGGATCTTACTACGAGCAGTACTTC. V gene TRBV27 combines with J gene TRBJ2-7; D gene uncertain. This CDR3 comprises 15 residues. Deletions cut 2 bases from V and 3 bases from J, with 14 bases between. Germline V gene data show CDR1 as MNHEY and CDR2 as SMNVEV (reference sequence).

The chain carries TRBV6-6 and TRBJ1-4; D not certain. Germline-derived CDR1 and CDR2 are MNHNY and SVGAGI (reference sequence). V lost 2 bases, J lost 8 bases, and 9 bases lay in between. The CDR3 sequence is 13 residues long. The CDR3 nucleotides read TGTGCCAGCAGTTACGAGTTTCGAGAAAAACTGTTTTTT. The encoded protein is CASSYEFREKLFF.

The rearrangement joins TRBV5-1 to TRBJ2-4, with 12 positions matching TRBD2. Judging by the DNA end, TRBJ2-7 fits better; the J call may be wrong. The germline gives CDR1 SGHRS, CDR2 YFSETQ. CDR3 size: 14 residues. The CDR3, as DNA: TGCGCCAGCAAACTAGCGGGGGGCCCGTACGAGCAGTACTTC. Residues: CASKLAGGPYEQYF.

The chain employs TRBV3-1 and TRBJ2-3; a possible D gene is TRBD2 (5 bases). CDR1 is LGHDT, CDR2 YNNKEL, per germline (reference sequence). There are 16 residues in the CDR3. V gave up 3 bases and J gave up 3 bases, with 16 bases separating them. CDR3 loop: CASSHSIGVGTDTQYF. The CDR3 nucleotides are TGTGCCAGCAGCCATTCTATCGGGGTAGGGACAGATACGCAGTATTTT.

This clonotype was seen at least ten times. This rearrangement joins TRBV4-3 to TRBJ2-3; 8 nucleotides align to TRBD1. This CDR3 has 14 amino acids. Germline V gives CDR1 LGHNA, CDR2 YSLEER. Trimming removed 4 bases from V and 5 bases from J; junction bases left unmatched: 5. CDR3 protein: CASSLSTGGDTQYF. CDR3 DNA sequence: TGCGCCAGCAGCCTAAGTACAGGGGGAGATACGCAGTATTTT.

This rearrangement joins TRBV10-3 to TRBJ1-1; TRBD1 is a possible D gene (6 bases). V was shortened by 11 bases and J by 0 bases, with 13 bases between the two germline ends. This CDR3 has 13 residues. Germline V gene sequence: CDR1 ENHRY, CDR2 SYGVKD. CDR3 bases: TGTGCCGTCACGGGGGCACTGAACACTGAAGCTTTCTTT. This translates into CAVTGALNTEAFF.

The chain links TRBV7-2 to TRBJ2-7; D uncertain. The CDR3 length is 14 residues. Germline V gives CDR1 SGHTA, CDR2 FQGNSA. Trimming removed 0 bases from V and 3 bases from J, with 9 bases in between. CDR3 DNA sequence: TGTGCCAGCAGCTTAGCGGCCGCTTTCTACGAGCAGTACTTC. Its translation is CASSLAAAFYEQYF.

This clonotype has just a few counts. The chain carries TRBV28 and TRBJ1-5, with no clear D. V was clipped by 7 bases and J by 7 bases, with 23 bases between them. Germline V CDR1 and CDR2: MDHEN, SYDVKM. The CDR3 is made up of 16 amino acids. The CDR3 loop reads CASIAPQAGFFQPQHF. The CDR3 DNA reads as TGTGCCAGCATAGCCCCACAAGCTGGATTTTTCCAGCCCCAGCATTTT. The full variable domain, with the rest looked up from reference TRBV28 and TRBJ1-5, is DVKVTQSSRYLVKRTGEKVFLECVQDMDHENMFWYRQDPGLGLRLIYFSYDVKMKEKGDIPEGYSVSREKKERFSLILESASTNQTSMYLCASIAPQAGFFQPQHFGDGTRLSIL.

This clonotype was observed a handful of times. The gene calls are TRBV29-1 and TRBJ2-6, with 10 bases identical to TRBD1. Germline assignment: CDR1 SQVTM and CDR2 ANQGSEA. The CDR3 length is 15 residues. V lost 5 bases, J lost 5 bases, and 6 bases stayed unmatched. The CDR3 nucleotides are TGCAGCGTTCCGGGACAGGGGCTCTGGGCCAACGTCCTGACTTTC. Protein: CSVPGQGLWANVLTF.

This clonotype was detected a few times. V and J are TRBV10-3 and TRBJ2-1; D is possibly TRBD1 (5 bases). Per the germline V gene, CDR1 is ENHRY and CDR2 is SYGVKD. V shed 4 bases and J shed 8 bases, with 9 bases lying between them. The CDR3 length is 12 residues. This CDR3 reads CAISGPGYEQFF. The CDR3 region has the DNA TGTGCCATCAGTGGACCAGGGTATGAGCAGTTCTTC.

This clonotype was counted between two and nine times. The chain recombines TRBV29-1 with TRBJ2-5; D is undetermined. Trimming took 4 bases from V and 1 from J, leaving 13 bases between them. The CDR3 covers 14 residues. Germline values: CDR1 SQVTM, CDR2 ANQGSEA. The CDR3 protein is CSVARLPTQETQYF. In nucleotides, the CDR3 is TGCAGCGTTGCGCGACTCCCCACCCAAGAGACCCAGTACTTC.

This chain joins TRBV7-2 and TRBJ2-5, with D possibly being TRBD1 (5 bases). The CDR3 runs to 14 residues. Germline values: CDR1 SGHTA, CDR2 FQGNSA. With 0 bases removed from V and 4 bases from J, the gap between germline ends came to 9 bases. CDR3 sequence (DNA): TGTGCCAGCAGCTTAGCCGACAGACCAGAGACCCAGTACTTC. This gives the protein CASSLADRPETQYF.